This TCR beta chain came from a study of PD-1 blockade in classical Hodgkin lymphoma. Clones were read by immunoSEQ multiplex PCR, and TCRdb kept only the in-frame ones, dropping some. Of approximately 27,000 clones in the sample, roughly nine tenths were seen once. V lost 3 bases, J lost 4 bases, and 12 bases lay in between. CDR1 and CDR2 (germline): KGHSH, LQKENI. CDR3 length: 14 amino acids. In regard to this clone: Its antigen is undetermined.

Study results and caveats: Relapsed/refractory patients reportedly had the lowest baseline TCR diversity, below newly diagnosed patients, who were below healthy donors.

Time point noted: newly diagnosed, previously untreated cHL patient sample. Starting with thawed PBMCs, CD4+ T cells were purified by magnetic negative selection. J is TRBJ2-5 and V is TRBV18; possibly TRBD1 or TRBD2 for D (5 bases each). What was sequenced was CD4+ T cells from blood. The receptor comes from a human donor with classical Hodgkin lymphoma. CDR3 in DNA: TGTGCCAGCTCACCCGGGTTGAGGGGAGAGACCCAGTACTTC. Encoded protein: CASSPGLRGETQYF.